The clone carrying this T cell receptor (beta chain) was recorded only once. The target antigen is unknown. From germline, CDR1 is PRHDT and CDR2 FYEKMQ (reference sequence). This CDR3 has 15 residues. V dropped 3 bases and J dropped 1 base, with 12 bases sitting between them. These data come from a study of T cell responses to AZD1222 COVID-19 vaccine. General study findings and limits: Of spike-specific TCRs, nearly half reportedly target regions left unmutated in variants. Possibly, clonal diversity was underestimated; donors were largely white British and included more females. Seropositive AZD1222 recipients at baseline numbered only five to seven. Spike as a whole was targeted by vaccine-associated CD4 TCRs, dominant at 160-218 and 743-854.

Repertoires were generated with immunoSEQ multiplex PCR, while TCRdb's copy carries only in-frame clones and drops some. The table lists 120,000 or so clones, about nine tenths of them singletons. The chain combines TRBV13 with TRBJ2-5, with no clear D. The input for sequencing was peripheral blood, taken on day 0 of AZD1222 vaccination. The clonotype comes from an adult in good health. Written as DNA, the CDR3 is TGTGCCAGCAGCTTCAGTAAAGGGCCCCAAGAGACCCAGTACTTC. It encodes CASSFSKGPQETQYF.